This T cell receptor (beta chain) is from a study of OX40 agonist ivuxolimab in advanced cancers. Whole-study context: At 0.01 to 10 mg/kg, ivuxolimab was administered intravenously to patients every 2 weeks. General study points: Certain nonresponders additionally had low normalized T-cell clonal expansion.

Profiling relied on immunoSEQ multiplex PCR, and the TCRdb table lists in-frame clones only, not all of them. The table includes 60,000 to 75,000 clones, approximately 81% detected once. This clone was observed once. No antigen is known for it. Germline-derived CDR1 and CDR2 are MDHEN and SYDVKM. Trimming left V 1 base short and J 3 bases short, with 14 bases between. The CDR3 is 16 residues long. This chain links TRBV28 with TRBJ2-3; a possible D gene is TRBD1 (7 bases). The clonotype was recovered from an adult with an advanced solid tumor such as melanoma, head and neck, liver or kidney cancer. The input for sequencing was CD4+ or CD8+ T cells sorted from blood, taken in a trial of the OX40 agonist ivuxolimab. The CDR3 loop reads CASSLSETGTTDTQYF. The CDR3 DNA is TGTGCCAGCAGTTTATCCGAGACAGGGACTACAGATACGCAGTATTTT.